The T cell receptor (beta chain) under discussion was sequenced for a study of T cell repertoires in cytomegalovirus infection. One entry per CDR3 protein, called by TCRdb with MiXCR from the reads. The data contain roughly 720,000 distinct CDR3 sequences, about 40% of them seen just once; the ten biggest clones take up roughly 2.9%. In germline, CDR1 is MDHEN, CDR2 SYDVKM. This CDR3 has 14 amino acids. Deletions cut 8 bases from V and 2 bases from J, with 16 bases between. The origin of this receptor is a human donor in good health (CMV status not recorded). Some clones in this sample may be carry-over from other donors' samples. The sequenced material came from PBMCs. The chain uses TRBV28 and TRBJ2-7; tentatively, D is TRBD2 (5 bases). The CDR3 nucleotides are TGTGCCAGCGACAAGTCAGACTACCCCTACGAGCAGTACTTC. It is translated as CASDKSDYPYEQYF.